The 17 T cell receptor beta chains in this list originate from one sample, sequenced in a study of blood T cell repertoires in COVID-19. TCRdb keeps only in-frame clones here, not all; method: immunoSEQ multiplex PCR. The data contain some 200,000 clones, 80% to 90% of them singletons. The sequencing sample was made of peripheral blood. These receptor sequences come from a man of 80 years or more with acute or convalescent COVID-19.

This clone appeared a single time. This sequence joins TRBV7-2 and TRBJ2-1; maybe TRBD2 (6 bases). Germline loops: CDR1 SGHTA, CDR2 FQGNSA. The CDR3 totals 14 residues. Deletions cut 0 bases from V and 7 bases from J, with 10 bases between. Here the CDR3 DNA reads TGTGCCAGCAGCTTAGCGGGAGGATGGAATGAGCAGTTCTTC. The encoded protein is CASSLAGGWNEQFF. Variable domain in full (rest from reference TRBV7-2 and TRBJ2-1): GAGVSQSPSNKVTEKGKDVELRCDPISGHTALYWYRQSLGQGLEFLIYFQGNSAPDKSGLPSDRFSAERTGGSVSTLTIQRTQQEDSAVYLCASSLAGGWNEQFFGPGTRLTVL.

The rearrangement links TRBV12-3 or TRBV12-4 to TRBJ1-1; D is perhaps TRBD1 (5 bases). Trimming took off 5 bases at V and 2 bases at J, with 9 bases between the two ends. CDR3 length: 13 residues. Here the CDR3 reads CASSVRANTEAFF. The CDR3 DNA sequence: TGTGCCAGCAGTGTCAGGGCCAACACTGAAGCTTTCTTT.

The rearrangement joins TRBV27 to TRBJ1-6; 7 bases fit TRBD1. CDR3 length equals 15 residues. The trim removed 8 bases at V and 5 bases at J, leaving 9 bases unmatched. Germline V gives CDR1 MNHEY, CDR2 SMNVEV (reference sequence). CDR3 loop: CASSNRDRNNSPLHF. The DNA of the CDR3 is TGTGCCAGCTCCAATCGGGACAGAAATAATTCACCCCTCCACTTT.

The gene calls are TRBV4-3 and TRBJ1-6; 7 bases are shared with TRBD1. Germline V CDR1 and CDR2: LGHNA, YSLEER. V shed 1 base, J shed 10 bases, and the junction held 10 bases outside the gene matches. This CDR3 has 16 residues. CDR3 loop: CASSQGDTGVGSPLHF. The DNA of the CDR3 is TGCGCCAGCAGCCAAGGGGATACAGGGGTGGGATCACCCCTCCACTTT.

The CDR3 DNA reads as TGTGCCAGCTCCTATGAAATGAACACTGAAGCTTTCTTT. Its protein is CASSYEMNTEAFF. The chain combines TRBV18 with TRBJ1-1; D gene ambiguous. V was shortened by 6 bases and J by 0 bases, with 8 bases between the two germline ends. The CDR3 runs to 13 residues. The germline CDR1 and CDR2 sequences are KGHSH and LQKENI.

The chain joins TRBV7-9 to TRBJ1-2; D is unclear. V was shortened by 4 bases and J by 5 bases, with 11 bases between the two germline ends. Germline V CDR1 and CDR2: SEHNR, FQNEAQ (reference sequence). This CDR3 is built from 13 residues. CDR3 protein: CASSSRTEYGYTF. CDR3 DNA: TGTGCCAGCAGCTCCCGGACTGAGTATGGCTACACCTTC.

The rearrangement uses TRBV6-1 and TRBJ2-3, with 9 bases matching TRBD1. The ends lost 0 bases at V and 0 bases at J; junction bases unmatched: 4. Germline V gene lookup returns CDR1 MNHNS and CDR2 SASEGT. This CDR3 is built from 17 residues. The CDR3 DNA is TGTGCCAGCAGTGAAGCGGGACAGGGATGGAGCACAGATACGCAGTATTTT. This translates into CASSEAGQGWSTDTQYF.

Here the CDR3 DNA reads TGTGCCAGCAGTTCCTCCCCCAGCACAGATACGCAGTATTTT. Protein product: CASSSSPSTDTQYF. This chain uses TRBV27 with TRBJ2-3, with D unclear. Trimming shortened V by 4 bases and J by 0 bases, and 8 bases separated the two germline ends. This CDR3 comprises 14 residues. Per germline, CDR1 MNHEY and CDR2 SMNVEV (reference sequence).

The genes are TRBV6-2 or TRBV6-3 and TRBJ2-3; 13 positions match TRBD2. Germline V gene lookup returns CDR1 MNHEY and CDR2 SVGEGT. The CDR3 extends over 17 amino acids. V lost 6 bases, J lost 7 bases, and 13 bases stayed unmatched. CDR3 loop: CASSPRQGLAGDNTQYF. Here the CDR3 DNA reads TGTGCCAGCAGCCCGCGACAAGGACTAGCGGGAGATAATACGCAGTATTTT.

This clone was seen once. One junction end does not reproduce the germline sequence, and a read error may be involved. The chain recombines TRBV10-2 with TRBJ2-5; a possible D gene is TRBD1 (5 bases). From germline, CDR1 is WSHSY and CDR2 SAAADI. CDR3 length: 13 residues. CDR3 amino acids: CASSDHGNDSLNF. The CDR3 DNA follows: TGCGCCAGCAGTGATCACGGAAATGACAGTTTGAACTTC.

V is TRBV5-4 and J is TRBJ1-4; 8 positions match TRBD1. Germline V gene lookup returns CDR1 SGHNT and CDR2 YYREEE (reference sequence). This CDR3 region has 15 residues. J was trimmed by 7 bases and V by 1 base; bases with no gene match: 6. The CDR3 region is CASSLYGTGGEKLFF. The CDR3 nucleotides are TGTGCCAGCAGCTTGTATGGGACAGGTGGTGAAAAACTGTTTTTT.

The genes are TRBV9 and TRBJ1-1; no reliable D call. CDR3 length: 14 residues. CDR1 is SGDLS, CDR2 YYNGEE, per germline. Trimming shortened V by 0 bases and J by 8 bases, and 14 bases separated the two germline ends. CDR3 in amino acids: CASSVGAIDGEAFF. Written as DNA, the CDR3 is TGTGCCAGCAGCGTAGGGGCGATCGACGGAGAAGCTTTCTTT.

This clone has only one observation. Different DNA sequences within this sample yield the same CDR3. In DNA, the CDR3 is TGTGCCAGCTCACCAGGACTGTCCAATGAGCAGTTCTTC. Its protein product is CASSPGLSNEQFF. This rearrangement joins TRBV18 to TRBJ2-1, with a possible D match to TRBD2 (5 bases). Germline V CDR1 and CDR2: KGHSH, LQKENI. The germline V and J ends were trimmed by 2 bases and 6 bases, with 8 bases remaining between them. CDR3 length: 13 residues.

A few counts support this clone. The rearrangement uses TRBV5-1 and TRBJ1-2; 7 bases match TRBD1. Germline V gene lookup returns CDR1 SGHRS and CDR2 YFSETQ. After removal of 3 bases from V and 4 bases from J, the junction contained 6 bases not matched to a gene. The CDR3 runs 14 residues. The CDR3 spells CASSSDRLTYGYTF. CDR3 nucleotide sequence: TGCGCCAGCAGCTCGGACAGGCTCACCTATGGCTACACCTTC. The full variable domain, its missing parts supplied by reference TRBV5-1 and TRBJ1-2, is KAGVTQTPRYLIKTRGQQVTLSCSPISGHRSVSWYQQTPGQGLQFLFEYFSETQRNKGNFPGRFSGRQFSNSRSEMNVSTLELGDSALYLCASSSDRLTYGYTFGSGTRLTVV.

The rearrangement links TRBV19 to TRBJ2-2; D ambiguous. V gave up 7 bases and J gave up 1 base, with 16 bases separating them. This CDR3 contains 16 residues. The V gene's germline CDR1 is LNHDA and CDR2 SQIVND (reference sequence). CDR3 nucleotides: TGTGCCAGTACCCCACGGTACCTTCAGAACACCGGGGAGCTGTTTTTT. As protein: CASTPRYLQNTGELFF.

The V call is TRBV10-3, the J call TRBJ2-5; 11 bases match TRBD2. Per germline, CDR1 ENHRY and CDR2 SYGVKD. The CDR3 has 15 amino acids. Losses at the gene ends were 6 bases for V and 1 base for J; bases not matched to a gene: 4. CDR3 protein: CAISRLAGIQETQYF. The CDR3 DNA reads TGTGCCATCAGCAGACTAGCGGGGATCCAAGAGACCCAGTACTTC.

The chain recombines TRBV19 with TRBJ2-1; a possible D gene is TRBD1 (8 bases). The V gene's germline CDR1 is LNHDA and CDR2 SQIVND (reference sequence). The CDR3 has 14 residues. Trimming left V 6 bases short and J 5 bases short, with 14 bases between. CDR3 loop: CASRTQGGNNEQFF. DNA for the CDR3: TGTGCCAGTAGGACACAGGGGGGGAACAATGAGCAGTTCTTC.